The next 18 T cell receptor beta chains were all read from a single sample in a study of blood T cells in healthy people across ages. Alongside a J-beta primer mix, a sample-barcoded 5' primer served in a second PCR lasting roughly 6 to 11 cycles. From the 5' RACE reads, TCRdb called clonotypes with MiXCR, one entry per CDR3 protein. Counted here are about 940,000 distinct CDR3 sequences, 45% to 50% occurring once; the ten biggest clones make up roughly 12%. Sequenced input: blood. The receptors originated from a man aged 25-45 years in good health.

CDR3 DNA: TGTGCCACCACTACACCGGGACAGGGCAGGGGGACTGAAGCTTTCTTT. It specifies CATTTPGQGRGTEAFF. V is TRBV7-8 and J is TRBJ1-1; 9 bases match TRBD1. The V segment lost 10 bases and the J segment 5 bases; nucleotides outside the gene matches: 17. The CDR3 is 16 amino acids. Germline values: CDR1 SGHVS, CDR2 FQNEAQ.

The V and J genes are TRBV7-2 and TRBJ2-7, with a possible D match to TRBD2 (6 bases). The ends were cut back, 4 bases at V and 0 bases at J, with 13 bases in the middle. CDR3 length: 15 amino acids. Germline V lookup: CDR1 SGHTA, CDR2 FQGNSA. The CDR3, as DNA: TGTGCCAGCAGCTCTACGGGGGTCAACTCCTACGAGCAGTACTTC. This codes for CASSSTGVNSYEQYF.

Concerning this clonotype: A much larger clone differs from this one at a single base, so this may be a read error. This rearrangement joins TRBV29-1 to TRBJ1-2; D uncertain. CDR3 length: 12 amino acids. Per germline, CDR1 SQVTM and CDR2 ANQGSEA. CDR3 residues: CSVGSVNYGYNF. Here the CDR3 DNA reads TGCAGCGTTGGGTCAGTAAACTATGGCTACAACTTC.

This chain joins TRBV12-3 or TRBV12-4 and TRBJ2-5; D is ambiguous. With 3 bases removed from V and 1 base from J, the gap between germline ends came to 9 bases. This CDR3 is 14 amino acids long. CDR3 in amino acids: CASSFNSPQETQYF. The DNA for the CDR3 is TGTGCCAGCAGTTTTAACTCGCCCCAAGAGACCCAGTACTTC.

This clonotype came up a few times. The rearrangement links TRBV28 to TRBJ2-1; D not certain. This CDR3 contains 12 residues. Trimming pared 2 bases from V and 6 bases from J, leaving 5 bases between. Germline-derived CDR1 and CDR2 are MDHEN and SYDVKM. In DNA form, the CDR3 reads TGTGCCAGCAGTTTAAACGGCAATGAGCAGTTCTTC. This gives the protein CASSLNGNEQFF.

The chain couples TRBV20-1 to TRBJ2-3; D remains unclear. The V and J ends lost 1 base and 6 bases respectively, with 11 bases between them. The CDR3 is 13 amino acids. In germline, CDR1 is DFQATT, CDR2 SNEGSKA (reference sequence). In DNA form, the CDR3 reads TGCAGTGCTAGAGGTGGTAGTATGGATACGCAGTATTTT. It specifies CSARGGSMDTQYF.

This clonotype appeared a single time. The CDR3 region has the DNA TGTGCCAGCAGCTTTAGTTCTAACCCCTACCAAGAGACCCAGTACTTC. Translated: CASSFSSNPYQETQYF. This rearrangement joins TRBV5-6 to TRBJ2-5; unclear D gene. The V end lost 2 bases, the J end lost 0 bases, and 14 bases lay between the germline ends. Germline V gene sequence: CDR1 SGHDT, CDR2 YYEEEE. This CDR3 spans 16 amino acids.

The rearrangement joins TRBV6-5 to TRBJ2-1; the match to TRBD2 covers 14 bases. This CDR3 region has 15 residues. CDR1 MNHEY and CDR2 SVGAGI come from the germline V gene. With 7 bases clipped from V and 5 bases from J, the junction kept 4 bases outside the gene matches. The CDR3 bases are TGTGCCAGCACTACGACTAGCGGGGGGGACAATGAGCAGTTCTTC. It encodes CASTTTSGGDNEQFF.

V is TRBV27 and J is TRBJ2-5; D is perhaps TRBD1 (7 bases). Germline loops: CDR1 MNHEY, CDR2 SMNVEV (reference sequence). V lost 2 bases, J lost 1 base, and 20 bases lay in between. This CDR3 spans 18 amino acids. CDR3 coding DNA: TGTGCCAGCAGTTTAGGTCTGGGAGCAGGGGGGTCCCAAGAGACCCAGTACTTC. Translating it yields CASSLGLGAGGSQETQYF.

This clonotype turned up a few times. The CDR3, as DNA: TGTGCCAGCAGTCAGGGACAGGGGGTCCCCTCCTACAATGAGCAGTTCTTC. Encoded protein: CASSQGQGVPSYNEQFF. This chain links TRBV6-2 or TRBV6-3 with TRBJ2-1; 11 bases map to TRBD1. After removal of 5 bases from V and 0 bases from J, the junction contained 6 bases not matched to a gene. This CDR3 contains 17 residues. CDR1 is MNHEY and CDR2 is SVGEGT in the germline V gene.

J is TRBJ2-7 and V is TRBV5-1, with 9 bases lining up with TRBD1. This CDR3 spans 14 amino acids. Per germline, CDR1 SGHRS and CDR2 YFSETQ. V shed 4 bases, J shed 6 bases, and the junction held 8 bases outside the gene matches. This chain's CDR3 is CASSGGQGITEQYF. CDR3 sequence (DNA): TGCGCCAGCAGCGGGGGACAGGGAATCACCGAGCAGTACTTC.

This clonotype was found a few times. In nucleotides, the CDR3 is TGTGCCACCAGCAGACCGACGGGACAGGGAAGGTTCCCCATATATTTT. Its translation is CATSRPTGQGRFPIYF. This sequence joins TRBV15 and TRBJ1-3, with 9 bases matching TRBD1. The V segment lost 2 bases and the J segment 11 bases; nucleotides outside the gene matches: 13. The CDR3 consists of 16 residues. Germline-derived CDR1 and CDR2 are LNHNV and YYDKDF (reference sequence).

There are many counts of this clonotype. The chain uses TRBV20-1 and TRBJ2-7, with 7 bases lining up with TRBD1. Trimming at V came to 6 bases and at J to 1 base, leaving 6 bases not matched to a gene. Germline loops: CDR1 DFQATT, CDR2 SNEGSKA (reference sequence). The CDR3 covers 13 residues. In nucleotides, the CDR3 is TGCAGTGCGTGGGACAGCGCTTCCTACGAGCAGTACTTC. The encoded protein is CSAWDSASYEQYF.

In regard to this clonotype: This could be a read error, since a much larger clone is one nucleotide away. The chain links TRBV7-3 to TRBJ1-5; 9 bases match TRBD1. The CDR3 is made up of 15 amino acids. Germline values: CDR1 SGHTA, CDR2 FQGTGA. The ends lost 5 bases at V and 1 base at J; junction bases unmatched: 3. This chain's CDR3 is CASSRTGESNQPQHF. For the CDR3, the DNA is TGTGCCAGCAGCCGGACAGGGGAAAGCAATCAGCCCCAGCATTTT.

The chain joins TRBV20-1 to TRBJ1-1; D not certain. Between the trimmed V and J ends, which lost 0 bases and 11 bases, there was a span of 16 bases. The CDR3 is 13 residues long. Germline lookup yields CDR1 DFQATT and CDR2 SNEGSKA (reference sequence). This CDR3 is CSARDPAGRWAFF. CDR3 sequence (DNA): TGCAGTGCTAGAGATCCGGCGGGAAGGTGGGCTTTCTTT.

Only one count was recorded for this clonotype. The gene calls are TRBV24-1 and TRBJ2-4; possible D gene TRBD1, 6 bases. The end of the DNA is better explained by TRBJ2-7, so the J call may be wrong. The CDR3 sequence is 13 residues long. Germline CDR1 is KGHDR and CDR2 is SFDVKD. CDR3 in amino acids: CATSDLTGTEQYF. The CDR3, as DNA: TGTGCCACCAGTGATTTAACAGGGACCGAGCAGTACTTC.

This chain joins TRBV5-1 and TRBJ1-4; 8 positions agree with TRBD1. V lost 4 bases to trimming and J lost 8 bases; unmatched junction nucleotides: 13. The CDR3 is 16 amino acids. Germline V gene data show CDR1 as SGHRS and CDR2 as YFSETQ. The CDR3 is CASSLEPGQVSEKLFF. CDR3 nucleotide sequence: TGCGCCAGCAGCCTCGAACCGGGACAGGTTTCCGAAAAACTGTTTTTT.

This sequence joins TRBV28 and TRBJ2-2; the D is unclear. The CDR3 runs 17 residues. Germline assignment: CDR1 MDHEN and CDR2 SYDVKM. Trimming shortened V by 2 bases and J by 6 bases, and 19 bases separated the two germline ends. CDR3: CASSLPPSGLGSGELFF. CDR3 DNA: TGTGCCAGCAGTTTACCCCCCTCGGGCTTGGGGTCCGGGGAGCTGTTTTTT. Drawing the rest from reference TRBV28 and TRBJ2-2, the complete variable domain is DVKVTQSSRYLVKRTGEKVFLECVQDMDHENMFWYRQDPGLGLRLIYFSYDVKMKEKGDIPEGYSVSREKKERFSLILESASTNQTSMYLCASSLPPSGLGSGELFFGEGSRLTVL.